Listed below are T cell receptor beta chains from one sample, sequenced in a study of shared clonotypes between healthy human individuals. Data came from immunoSEQ multiplex PCR; TCRdb stores just in-frame clones and leaves some out. The table has about 470,000 clones, around 79% seen once. Sequenced: PBMCs. The source of these receptors is a woman between 40 and 55 years old in good health. Some clones in this sample may be carry-over from other donors' samples. Each CDR3 is given with its conserved first and last residue. A D gene is named only where the DNA matches it firmly. Expanded clones are given a class, and other clones once, few, many or no size at all.

>-|-|TRBJ2-5|TRBV25-1
TGTGCCAGCAGTGACGGAGGGGGGGGAATGGAGACCCAGTACTTC
CASSDGGGGMETQYF
>-|-|TRBJ2-7|TRBV29-1
TGCAGCGTTGACGTGTACGAGCAGTACTTC
CSVDVYEQYF
>once|-|TRBJ2-7|TRBV6-5
TGTGCCAGCAGCCGCGACAGGTCTAGGGCCTACGAGCAGTACTTC
CASSRDRSRAYEQYF
>-|TRBD1|TRBJ2-1|TRBV5-6
TGTGCCAGCAGCTTGGGGGGTCGGACACAGGGGAACAATGAGCAGTTCTTC
CASSLGGRTQGNNEQFF
>-|-|TRBJ2-1|TRBV5-1
TGCGCCAGCAGCGAGACAAGCAGCAATGAGCAGTTCTTC
CASSETSSNEQFF
>few|-|TRBJ1-1|TRBV23-1
TGCGCCAGCACCCTGGGACGGCGAATGAACACTGAAGCTTTCTTT
CASTLGRRMNTEAFF
>-|-|TRBJ1-5|TRBV15
TGTGCCACCAGCAGAGATCCAAGTCAGCCCCAGCATTTT
CATSRDPSQPQHF
>once|TRBD1|TRBJ2-2|TRBV5-1
TGCGCCAGCAGCCCGGGACAGGATGGGGCCGGGGAGCTGTTTTTT
CASSPGQDGAGELFF
>-|-|TRBJ2-1|TRBV5-6
TGTGCCAGCAGCAGAACAGGGAGCAGCTCCTACAATGAGCAGTTCTTC
CASSRTGSSSYNEQFF
>many|-|TRBJ2-7|TRBV5-4
TGTGCCAGCAGCTTGGGCAGCAATTCCTACGAGCAGTACTTC
CASSLGSNSYEQYF
>-|-|TRBJ2-7|TRBV2
TGTGCCAGCAGTGAAGCGGGCGCTGGAGGGGGGAGGGGATCCTACGAGCAGTACTTC
CASSEAGAGGGRGSYEQYF
>-|-|TRBJ1-4|TRBV28
TGTGCCAGCAGTTCAAGGACAGACGATGAAAAACTGTTTTTT
CASSSRTDDEKLFF
>-|TRBD2|TRBJ2-3|TRBV11-3
TGTGCCAGCAGCTTACTAGCGGGAGCGGTAGATACGCAGTATTTT
CASSLLAGAVDTQYF
>-|-|TRBJ2-3|TRBV2
TGTGCCAGCAGCGGGAGAGAAGATACGCAGTATTTT
CASSGREDTQYF
>-|-|TRBJ1-1|TRBV6-1
TGTGCCATCCCACCCCAACTCCCGAACACTGAAGCTTTCTTT
CAIPPQLPNTEAFF
>-|TRBD2|TRBJ2-1|TRBV7-3
TGTGCCAGCAGCCCCGTTGTGGCGGGAGTTCGGAATGAGCAGTTCTTC
CASSPVVAGVRNEQFF
>-|TRBD1|TRBJ2-7|TRBV27
TGTGCCAGCAGTCCCTGGACAGGGGTCGAGCAGTACTTC
CASSPWTGVEQYF
>-|TRBD1|TRBJ1-1|TRBV7-9
TGTGCCAGCAGCTCAGAGACAGGGGGCCACACTGAAGCTTTCTTT
CASSSETGGHTEAFF